The 25 T cell receptor beta chains listed next were all sequenced from one sample in a study of OX40 agonist ivuxolimab in advanced cancers. Measured with immunoSEQ multiplex PCR; TCRdb has only the in-frame clones, and not every one. This repertoire shows around 14,000 clones, 80% found once; its top ten account for roughly 19%. Sequencing was performed on CD4+ or CD8+ T cells sorted from blood, taken in a trial of the OX40 agonist ivuxolimab. Receptors originate from an adult with an advanced solid tumor such as melanoma, head and neck, liver or kidney cancer.

The genes are TRBV5-6 and TRBJ1-4, with unresolved D. In germline, CDR1 is SGHDT, CDR2 YYEEEE. CDR3 length equals 14 residues. The ends were cut back, 4 bases at V and 4 bases at J, with 11 bases in the middle. The CDR3 region has the DNA TGTGCCAGCAGCCCTCGACTTGGTAATGAAAAACTGTTTTTT. Amino acid sequence: CASSPRLGNEKLFF.

V usage is TRBV29-1 and J usage is TRBJ2-5; possibly TRBD2 for D (5 bases). Germline-derived CDR1 and CDR2 are SQVTM and ANQGSEA. Trimming cost V 4 bases and J 5 bases, with 11 bases left between them. This CDR3 spans 12 amino acids. The CDR3 protein is CSVGRVAETQYF. CDR3 bases: TGCAGCGTTGGACGGGTAGCGGAGACCCAGTACTTC.

The rearrangement joins TRBV9 to TRBJ2-1, with a weak D call TRBD1 (6 bases). The CDR3 loop spans 14 amino acids. V lost 2 bases, J lost 7 bases, and 13 bases lay in between. Germline CDR1 SGDLS, CDR2 YYNGEE. The CDR3 loop is CASSVGGFGNEQFF. The CDR3 DNA reads as TGTGCCAGCAGCGTTGGGGGCTTCGGGAATGAGCAGTTCTTC. The full variable domain, its missing parts supplied by reference TRBV9 and TRBJ2-1, is DSGVTQTPKHLITATGQRVTLRCSPRSGDLSVYWYQQSLDQGLQFLIQYYNGEERAKGNILERFSAQQFPDLHSELNLSSLELGDSALYFCASSVGGFGNEQFFGPGTRLTVL.

The chain carries TRBV9 and TRBJ2-2; TRBD2 agrees at 8 bases. The CDR3 runs 14 residues. Per the germline V gene, CDR1 is SGDLS and CDR2 is YYNGEE. With V trimmed by 3 bases and J by 5 bases, 3 bases remained unmatched. The chain's CDR3 is CASSAIAGTGELFF. The CDR3 bases are TGTGCCAGCAGCGCTATAGCGGGAACCGGGGAGCTGTTTTTT.

This chain connects TRBV4-3 to TRBJ2-1; 12 nucleotides align to TRBD2. Germline V gene lookup returns CDR1 LGHNA and CDR2 YSLEER. Germline trimming cut 4 bases from V and 5 bases from J; bases unmatched to any gene: 9. CDR3 length equals 17 residues. The CDR3 spells CASSPGLAGGPDNEQFF. CDR3 nucleotides: TGCGCCAGCAGCCCTGGCCTAGCGGGAGGGCCCGACAATGAGCAGTTCTTC.

Turning to this clone: One junction end does not reproduce the germline sequence, and a read error may be involved. The rearrangement links TRBV4-3 to TRBJ2-7; a possible D gene is TRBD1 (5 bases). Germline values: CDR1 LGHNA, CDR2 YSLEER. The CDR3 runs to 15 residues. CDR3 in DNA: TGCGCCAGCAGCCAAGACCAGGGCCTCGTCTACAAGCAGTACTTC. It translates to CASSQDQGLVYKQYF.

The V gene is TRBV29-1, the J gene TRBJ2-1, with TRBD2 identical over 12 bases. Germline-derived CDR1 and CDR2 are SQVTM and ANQGSEA. The CDR3 covers 13 residues. J gave up 8 bases and V 8 bases, and 7 bases lay outside the gene matches. The CDR3 coding sequence is TGCAGCTTACTAGCGGGAGGCCCCCATGAGCAGTTCTTC. The encoded protein is CSLLAGGPHEQFF.

The chain links TRBV19 to TRBJ2-7, with 10 bases lining up with TRBD1. CDR3 length equals 14 residues. Germline V gives CDR1 LNHDA, CDR2 SQIVND (reference sequence). V shed 2 bases, J shed 6 bases, and the junction held 4 bases outside the gene matches. The CDR3 here is CASSIRDRGGEQYF. CDR3 DNA sequence: TGTGCCAGTAGTATACGGGACAGGGGCGGCGAGCAGTACTTC.

V is TRBV28 and J is TRBJ1-5, with 8 bases that match TRBD1. The CDR3 covers 15 residues. Trimming at V came to 4 bases and at J to 7 bases, leaving 9 bases not matched to a gene. Germline CDR1 reads MDHEN; CDR2 reads SYDVKM. CDR3 sequence: CASSSDRVVGQPQHF. The CDR3 region has the DNA TGTGCCAGCAGTTCGGACAGGGTAGTAGGACAGCCCCAGCATTTT.

This sequence joins TRBV7-8 and TRBJ2-7; 7 positions match TRBD2. CDR1 and CDR2 from the germline V gene are SGHVS and FQNEAQ. The ends lost 8 bases at V and 2 bases at J; junction bases unmatched: 9. The CDR3 is 14 amino acids. CDR3 sequence reads: CASASSGDAYEQYF. The CDR3 nucleotides read TGTGCCAGCGCCTCTAGCGGCGACGCCTACGAGCAGTACTTC.

The rearrangement joins TRBV6-6 to TRBJ1-4; D unresolved. V was shortened by 0 bases and J by 0 bases, with 5 bases between the two germline ends. The CDR3 consists of 15 residues. The germline gives CDR1 MNHNY, CDR2 SVGAGI (reference sequence). CDR3 region: CASSYSETTNEKLFF. CDR3 bases: TGTGCCAGCAGTTACTCGGAGACAACTAATGAAAAACTGTTTTTT.

The chain couples TRBV28 to TRBJ2-7; TRBD1 might be the D (5 bases). V dropped 5 bases and J dropped 3 bases, with 11 bases sitting between them. The CDR3 length is 13 residues. Germline loops: CDR1 MDHEN, CDR2 SYDVKM. The CDR3 coding sequence is TGTGCCAGCAGTAGAAGGGGAATCTACGAGCAGTACTTC. Translation gives CASSRRGIYEQYF.

The chain couples TRBV5-6 to TRBJ2-5; the D call may be TRBD1 or TRBD2 (5 bases each). Germline CDR1 and CDR2: SGHDT and YYEEEE. The CDR3 has 18 amino acids. The ends were cut back, 0 bases at V and 1 base at J, with 19 bases in the middle. The CDR3 nucleotides are TGTGCCAGCAGCTTGGCGGAGTTGGGACCGAGGGGCCAAGAGACCCAGTACTTC. Its translation is CASSLAELGPRGQETQYF.

This chain uses TRBV4-3 with TRBJ2-7, with 8 bases identical to TRBD2. Germline CDR1 is LGHNA and CDR2 is YSLEER. The CDR3 length is 15 residues. After removal of 0 bases from V and 5 bases from J, the junction contained 6 bases not matched to a gene. The CDR3 protein is CASSQDGTRRDEQYF. The CDR3 DNA is TGCGCCAGCAGCCAAGATGGGACTAGGAGGGACGAGCAGTACTTC.

Within the sample, this clone is medium-sized. J is TRBJ2-5 and V is TRBV9; D may match TRBD1 or TRBD2 (6 bases each). The germline CDR1 and CDR2 sequences are SGDLS and YYNGEE. V lost 3 bases and J lost 4, with 13 bases in between. The CDR3 is 14 residues long. The CDR3 DNA is TGTGCCAGCAGCGAAGGAGGGGGTTCAGAGACCCAGTACTTC. Protein sequence: CASSEGGGSETQYF.

J is TRBJ1-3 and V is TRBV28, with 9 bases that match TRBD1. The CDR3 runs 17 residues. Germline V gene lookup returns CDR1 MDHEN and CDR2 SYDVKM. V shed 7 bases and J 9 bases; nucleotides not matched to a gene: 19. CDR3 sequence reads: CASTTAYRDRERSTIYF. The CDR3 DNA sequence: TGTGCCAGCACCACGGCCTACCGGGACAGGGAGAGGAGCACCATATATTTT.

This chain uses TRBV5-4 with TRBJ2-3; 12 nucleotides line up with TRBD2. The CDR3 consists of 15 residues. Germline V gene lookup returns CDR1 SGHNT and CDR2 YYREEE (reference sequence). J gave up 6 bases and V 4 bases, and 6 bases lay outside the gene matches. In DNA, the CDR3 is TGTGCCAGCAGCCAGGGACTAGCGGGTTCCGATACGCAGTATTTT. Protein sequence: CASSQGLAGSDTQYF.

The DNA of the CDR3 is TGTGCCAGTAGTATCAGGGGCTTTGCCTCCGGGACACAATACCACAATGAGCAGTTCTTC. Protein product: CASSIRGFASGTQYHNEQFF. The V gene is TRBV19, the J gene TRBJ2-1; maybe TRBD1 (6 bases). CDR1 LNHDA and CDR2 SQIVND come from the germline V gene (reference sequence). V gave up 3 bases and J gave up 5 bases, with 29 bases separating them. CDR3 length equals 20 residues. Full variable domain (rest looked up from reference TRBV19 and TRBJ2-1): DGGITQSPKYLFRKEGQNVTLSCEQNLNHDAMYWYRQDPGQGLRLIYYSQIVNDFQKGDIAEGYSVSREKKESFPLTVTSAQKNPTAFYLCASSIRGFASGTQYHNEQFFGPGTRLTVL.

This clone appeared a single time. The J gene is TRBJ1-4, the V gene TRBV7-2, with D unclear. Germline V gene sequence: CDR1 SGHTA, CDR2 FQGNSA. The CDR3 sequence is 14 residues long. The V end was cut by 2 bases, the J end by 11 bases, with 15 bases between. The CDR3 here is CASSLLDPRGKLFF. The CDR3 DNA reads TGTGCCAGCAGCTTACTCGATCCCCGAGGGAAACTGTTTTTT.

The chain uses TRBV6-6 and TRBJ2-3, with D uncertain. Deletions cut 2 bases from V and 6 bases from J, with 6 bases between. The CDR3 runs to 12 residues. Germline CDR1 reads MNHNY; CDR2 reads SVGAGI (reference sequence). CDR3 loop: CASSYGRDTQYF. CDR3 DNA sequence: TGTGCCAGCAGTTACGGTCGCGATACGCAGTATTTT.

The chain has TRBV6-5 and TRBJ1-3; no definite D call. V gave up 1 base and J gave up 0 bases, with 10 bases separating them. The germline CDR1 and CDR2 sequences are MNHEY and SVGAGI. This CDR3 is built from 16 residues. Here the CDR3 reads CASSYYRGYSGNTIYF. The CDR3 DNA sequence: TGTGCCAGCAGTTACTACCGTGGCTACTCTGGAAACACCATATATTTT.

The gene calls are TRBV4-1 and TRBJ2-1, with a weak D call TRBD2 (6 bases). The length of the CDR3 is 17 residues. V was pared by 5 bases and J by 8 bases, with 25 bases between. Germline CDR1 reads MGHRA; CDR2 reads YSYEKL. Here the CDR3 reads CASSRTGSGTPADEQFF. CDR3 sequence (DNA): TGCGCCAGCAGCAGAACAGGTTCCGGGACTCCAGCCGATGAGCAGTTCTTC.

The rearrangement uses TRBV7-2 and TRBJ2-1; no reliable D call. CDR1 SGHTA and CDR2 FQGNSA come from the germline V gene. The CDR3 spans 12 residues. The V and J ends lost 5 bases and 1 base respectively, with 3 bases between them. In DNA, the CDR3 is TGTGCCAGCAGCCTGTCCTACAATGAGCAGTTCTTC. Protein: CASSLSYNEQFF.

J is TRBJ2-7 and V is TRBV4-2, with D perhaps assigned TRBD1 or TRBD2 (5 bases each). The germline CDR1 and CDR2 sequences are LGHNA and YNFKEQ. The CDR3 has 15 residues. V lost 3 bases and J lost 0, with 12 bases in between. The DNA for the CDR3 is TGTGCCAGCAGCCACCTACGGGACGTCTCCTACGAGCAGTACTTC. It codes for CASSHLRDVSYEQYF.

This sequence joins TRBV28 and TRBJ2-7; D gene unclear. Trimming removed 3 bases from V and 5 bases from J, with 2 bases in between. This CDR3 comprises 10 residues. Germline lookup yields CDR1 MDHEN and CDR2 SYDVKM. The CDR3 reads CASSFNEQYF. CDR3 coding DNA: TGTGCCAGCAGTTTTAACGAGCAGTACTTC.